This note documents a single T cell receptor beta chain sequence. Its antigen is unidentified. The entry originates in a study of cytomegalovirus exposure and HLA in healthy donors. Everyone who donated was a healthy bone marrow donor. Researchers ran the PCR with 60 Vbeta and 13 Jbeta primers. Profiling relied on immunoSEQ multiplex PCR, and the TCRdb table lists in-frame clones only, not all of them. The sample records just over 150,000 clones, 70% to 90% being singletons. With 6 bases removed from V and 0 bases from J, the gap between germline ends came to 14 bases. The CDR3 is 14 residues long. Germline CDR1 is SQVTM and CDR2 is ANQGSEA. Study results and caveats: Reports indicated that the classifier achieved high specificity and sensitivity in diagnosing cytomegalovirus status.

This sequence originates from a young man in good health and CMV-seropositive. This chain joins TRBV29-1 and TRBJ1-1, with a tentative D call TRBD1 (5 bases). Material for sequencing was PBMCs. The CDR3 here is CSVQGQGLNTEAFF. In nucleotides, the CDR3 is TGCAGCGTCCAAGGTCAGGGCCTGAACACTGAAGCTTTCTTT.